The TCR beta chain under discussion was sequenced for a study of blood T cells in healthy people across ages. Study background: Template switching retrieved approximately one barcoded beta molecule for each two T cells. Broader study findings: Among T cells, TCR beta diversity per million cells dropped roughly linearly as age rose. Both naive CD4+ cell counts and diversity were greater in long-lived donors than in aged donors.

A sample-barcoded 5' primer and a J-beta primer mix were used in a second PCR of about 7 to 12 cycles. TCRdb passed the 5' RACE reads through MiXCR, listing each CDR3 protein once. The sample carries about 670,000 distinct CDR3 sequences, about 43% recorded once. This CDR3 comprises 17 residues. About this clonotype: Its specificity is unknown.

The sequence derives from a man of 80 years or more in good health. Sequenced material: blood. The chain is built from TRBV21-1 and TRBJ1-1; TRBD1, the table's D call, was not compared with the DNA. TRBV21-1 is listed as a pseudogene. CDR3 sequence (DNA): TGTGCCAGCAGCAAAGTTGCTCGGGACAGGCAAAACACTGAAGCTTTCTTT. Encoded protein: CASSKVARDRQNTEAFF.